This T cell receptor beta chain was identified during a study of T cell changes during pregnancy in multiple sclerosis (dated by TCRdb to between 2018 and 2020). Describing the broader study: Changes in the T cell repertoire over the course of pregnancy were examined in this study in women with multiple sclerosis.

The method was the immunoSEQ multiplex PCR assay. TCRdb retrieved this table from immuneACCESS and kept in-frame rearrangements only. Not all clones are present; in checked studies, unresolved V genes account for under half, and no reason is known for the remainder. For this sample there are tens of thousands of clones; roughly 94% appear just once. Clones ranked in the top ten supply about 0.5% of the sample. This clone has just one count. This receptor's antigen is unknown. No base qualities exist here, and no much larger clone lies one base off it. The source is a female donor with multiple sclerosis, enrolled in a pregnancy study. The sequencing used CD4+ T cells from peripheral blood mononuclear cells, collected in the second trimester of pregnancy.

The base sequence is TGCGCCAGCAGCCAAGAAGGCGGGTCCCCACGACAGCCCCAGCATTTT. Protein translation: CASSQEGGSPRQPQHF. This chain is built from TRBV4-1 and TRBJ1-5, with the D gene uncertain. V is reduced by 0 bases and J by 7 bases, leaving a spacing of 16 bases between them. The CDR3 spans 16 residues, from the cysteine through the phenylalanine. Left in the record is the CDR3 DNA by itself, 48 bases read in frame from the first base. From a lookup of the germline V gene, CDR1 and CDR2 are MGHRA and YSYEKL.